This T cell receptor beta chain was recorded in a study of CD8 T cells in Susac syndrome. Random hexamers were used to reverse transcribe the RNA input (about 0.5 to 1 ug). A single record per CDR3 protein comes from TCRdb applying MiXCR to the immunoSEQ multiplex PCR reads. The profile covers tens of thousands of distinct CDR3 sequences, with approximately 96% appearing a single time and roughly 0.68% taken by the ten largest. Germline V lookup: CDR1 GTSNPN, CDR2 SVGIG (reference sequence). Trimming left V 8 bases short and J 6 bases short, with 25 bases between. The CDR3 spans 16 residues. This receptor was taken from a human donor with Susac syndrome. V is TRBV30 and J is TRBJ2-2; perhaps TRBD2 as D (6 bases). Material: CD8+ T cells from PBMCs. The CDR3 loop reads CARASGVDLVAGELFF. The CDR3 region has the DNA TGTGCCAGGGCGTCGGGAGTCGATTTAGTCGCCGGGGAGCTGTTTTTT.